This TCR beta chain was captured by sequencing in a study of T cell responses to AZD1222 COVID-19 vaccine. For the study at large: Some second doses came at about 4 weeks and others at about 12 weeks; these were pooled.

Sequencing was performed with immunoSEQ multiplex PCR; in TCRdb, only in-frame clones are kept and a portion is missing. The table includes over 100,000 clones, 70% to 90% detected once. Germline V gene sequence: CDR1 LNHDA, CDR2 SQIVND (reference sequence). J lost 0 bases, V lost 1 base, and 6 bases had no gene match. This CDR3 has 18 residues. This material consisted of peripheral blood, taken on day 0 of AZD1222 vaccination. J is TRBJ2-1 and V is TRBV19; 10 nucleotides line up with TRBD2. This sequence was found in an adult in good health. The CDR3 bases are TGTGCCAGTAGTATAGGCAGACTAGCGGGCCTCTCCTACAATGAGCAGTTCTTC. Protein product: CASSIGRLAGLSYNEQFF.